This T cell receptor beta chain was sequenced for a study of identical twins. Findings and limits, study-wide: Sharing of beta out-of-frame sequences by twins showed a weaker excess. Fewer insertions characterized abundant cord blood beta clonotypes, whereas memory repertoires showed none.

Template switching created a universal primer site, and the cDNA included unique molecular identifiers. TCRdb re-called the 5' RACE reads with MiXCR, one entry per CDR3 protein. The sample records 700,000 or so distinct CDR3 sequences, 8.5% to 9.5% being singletons. Concerning this clonotype itself: Its target is not known.

Germline values: CDR1 SNHLY, CDR2 FYNNEI. This CDR3 contains 19 residues. V was clipped by 8 bases and J by 0 bases; unmatched bases: 15. In addition, the sample was reused for a study of yellow fever vaccine responses in identical twins. That study reports: A vaccine T cell response that seemed partly convergent and partly personalized was reported in twins.

The V call is TRBV2, the J call TRBJ2-3, with 12 bases identical to TRBD1. The specimen sequenced was PBMCs. The receptor's source is a woman younger than 30 in good health. The CDR3: CASALRDRGLWSSTDTQYF. The CDR3, as DNA: TGTGCCAGCGCCCTCCGGGACAGGGGGCTGTGGTCTAGCACAGATACGCAGTATTTT. The full variable domain, with the rest looked up from reference TRBV2 and TRBJ2-3, is EPEVTQTPSHQVTQMGQEVILRCVPISNHLYFYWYRQILGQKVEFLVSFYNNEISEKSEIFDDQFSVERPDGSNFTLKIRSTKLEDSAMYFCASALRDRGLWSSTDTQYFGPGTRLTVL.